These 29 T cell receptor beta chains share one sample of origin, sequenced in a study of blood T cell repertoires in COVID-19. Some clones are missing from TCRdb's copy, which holds only in-frame ones; the method was immunoSEQ multiplex PCR. The top ten clones hold less than 20% of a sample with approximately 300,000 clones, about 92% of them seen once. Sequencing was carried out using PBMCs or T cells enriched from blood (not recorded which). These receptor sequences come from a woman in her thirties who had recovered from COVID-19.

CDR3 DNA sequence: TGTGCCACCGAGAGAGATAGCGGGACGAACACCGGGGAGCTGTTTTTT. Amino acids: CATERDSGTNTGELFF. The V and J genes are TRBV19 and TRBJ2-2, with 8 bases aligning to TRBD2. Germline trimming cut 10 bases from V and 0 bases from J; bases unmatched to any gene: 10. The CDR3 consists of 16 residues. Germline CDR1 is LNHDA and CDR2 is SQIVND (reference sequence). Filled out from reference TRBV19 and TRBJ2-2, the complete variable domain reads DGGITQSPKYLFRKEGQNVTLSCEQNLNHDAMYWYRQDPGQGLRLIYYSQIVNDFQKGDIAEGYSVSREKKESFPLTVTSAQKNPTAFYLCATERDSGTNTGELFFGEGSRLTVL.

The chain carries TRBV27 and TRBJ2-5; TRBD2 matches 8 bases. The V segment lost 3 bases and the J segment 4 bases; nucleotides outside the gene matches: 7. The CDR3 spans 15 residues. Germline assignment: CDR1 MNHEY and CDR2 SMNVEV (reference sequence). DNA for the CDR3: TGTGCCAGCAGTTTTCAAGCGGGAGAGAGAGAGACCCAGTACTTC. Translated: CASSFQAGERETQYF.

This chain connects TRBV6-6 to TRBJ2-1, with 10 bases fitting TRBD1. The CDR3 is made up of 15 amino acids. V lost 6 bases and J lost 7; bases outside the gene matches: 9. Germline values: CDR1 MNHNY, CDR2 SVGAGI (reference sequence). The CDR3 loop reads CASSPRDRGGNEQFF. The DNA for the CDR3 is TGTGCCAGCAGCCCCCGGGACAGGGGCGGGAATGAGCAGTTCTTC.

Regarding this clone: The same CDR3 is also encoded by other DNA sequences in this sample. The chain joins TRBV13 to TRBJ1-1, with a tentative D call TRBD1 (6 bases). The CDR3 totals 14 residues. CDR1 is PRHDT and CDR2 is FYEKMQ in the germline V gene (reference sequence). V shed 3 bases and J shed 4 bases, with 12 bases lying between them. In DNA form, the CDR3 reads TGTGCCAGCAGCTTCCAGGGGAGGGGCACTGAAGCTTTCTTT. Protein sequence: CASSFQGRGTEAFF.

This clone was seen just once. The V and J genes are TRBV4-2 and TRBJ2-1; 12 bases agree with TRBD2. Germline V gene data show CDR1 as LGHNA and CDR2 as YNFKEQ. V lost 0 bases, J lost 3 bases, and 0 bases stayed unmatched. The CDR3 is made up of 16 amino acids. The CDR3 reads CASSQELAGGYNEQFF. As DNA, the CDR3 is TGTGCCAGCAGCCAAGAACTAGCGGGAGGCTACAATGAGCAGTTCTTC.

This clone was recorded only once. This chain uses TRBV28 with TRBJ1-2; TRBD1 aligns across 7 bases. Looked up from germline, CDR1 is MDHEN and CDR2 is SYDVKM. The CDR3 totals 17 residues. V lost 7 bases to trimming and J lost 3 bases; unmatched junction nucleotides: 17. CDR3 sequence reads: CASMSTPLDRVDYGYTF. CDR3 DNA sequence: TGTGCCAGCATGTCCACGCCCCTTGACAGGGTGGACTATGGCTACACCTTC.

Here the CDR3 reads CASSLLAGVNSDTQYF. CDR3 nucleotides: TGTGCCAGCAGCTTATTAGCGGGGGTAAACTCAGATACGCAGTATTTT. The chain joins TRBV3-1 (or the pseudogene TRBV3-2) to TRBJ2-3; TRBD2 matches 9 bases. After removal of 5 bases from V and 4 bases from J, the junction contained 10 bases not matched to a gene. Germline loops: CDR1 LGHDT, CDR2 YNNKEL (reference sequence). The CDR3 spans 16 residues.

V usage is TRBV28 and J usage is TRBJ1-3; D is perhaps TRBD1 (5 bases). Germline loops: CDR1 MDHEN, CDR2 SYDVKM. The V end lost 8 bases, the J end lost 4 bases, and 21 bases lay between the germline ends. The CDR3 covers 16 residues. The DNA of the CDR3 is TGTGCCAGCGGCCAATTAGATGGGACTTACGGAAACACCATATATTTT. This gives the protein CASGQLDGTYGNTIYF.

This clone was recorded once. The CDR3 nucleotides read TGTGCCAGCAGCCCGTGGACAGATGAGCAGTTCTTC. This sequence encodes CASSPWTDEQFF. The J gene is TRBJ2-1, the V gene TRBV5-6; D is perhaps TRBD1 (6 bases). V gave up 4 bases and J gave up 8 bases, with 10 bases separating them. The germline gives CDR1 SGHDT, CDR2 YYEEEE. The CDR3 sequence is 12 residues long. Using reference TRBV5-6 and TRBJ2-1 for the parts outside the CDR3, the full variable domain is DAGVTQSPTHLIKTRGQQVTLRCSPKSGHDTVSWYQQALGQGPQFIFQYYEEEERQRGNFPDRFSGHQFPNYSSELNVNALLLGDSALYLCASSPWTDEQFFGPGTRLTVL.

This chain connects TRBV27 to TRBJ2-2; TRBD2 agrees at 13 bases. CDR1 is MNHEY and CDR2 is SMNVEV in the germline V gene (reference sequence). The V segment lost 4 bases and the J segment 4 bases; nucleotides outside the gene matches: 6. The CDR3 is made up of 17 amino acids. In DNA, the CDR3 is TGTGCCAGCAGTTCACTAGCGGGGGGGCGTACCACCGGGGAGCTGTTTTTT. It yields the protein CASSSLAGGRTTGELFF.

The chain couples TRBV7-9 to TRBJ2-1; D possibly corresponds to TRBD1 (7 bases). Trimming pared 0 bases from V and 9 bases from J, leaving 18 bases between. The length of the CDR3 is 16 residues. Germline-derived CDR1 and CDR2 are SEHNR and FQNEAQ (reference sequence). The CDR3 DNA sequence: TGTGCCAGCAGCTTAGCGGCAGGGGGGCTAGCCGGTGAGCAGTTCTTC. It specifies CASSLAAGGLAGEQFF. The variable domain in full, with the rest retrieved from reference TRBV7-9 and TRBJ2-1, is DTGVSQNPRHKITKRGQNVTFRCDPISEHNRLYWYRQTLGQGPEFLTYFQNEAQLEKSRLLSDRFSAERPKGSFSTLEIQRTEQGDSAMYLCASSLAAGGLAGEQFFGPGTRLTVL.

The chain joins TRBV5-4 to TRBJ2-1, with D tentatively TRBD2 (6 bases). The CDR3 is 15 amino acids. V dropped 4 bases and J dropped 0 bases, with 11 bases sitting between them. Germline V CDR1 and CDR2: SGHNT, YYREEE (reference sequence). The CDR3 protein is CASSLGSSSYNEQFF. Written as DNA, the CDR3 is TGTGCCAGCAGCCTCGGGAGCAGCTCCTACAATGAGCAGTTCTTC.

The gene calls are TRBV7-3 and TRBJ2-3; the D gene is possibly TRBD1 (5 bases). CDR1 is SGHTA, CDR2 FQGTGA, per germline. The CDR3 spans 14 residues. Trimming took 5 bases from V and 1 from J, leaving 10 bases between them. The CDR3 protein is CASSTKGGTDTQYF. CDR3 nucleotide sequence: TGTGCCAGCAGCACAAAAGGGGGCACAGATACGCAGTATTTT.

The chain is built from TRBV28 and TRBJ1-1, with TRBD1 identical over 8 bases. The trim removed 5 bases at V and 1 base at J, leaving 6 bases unmatched. This CDR3 region has 15 residues. In germline, CDR1 is MDHEN, CDR2 SYDVKM. The CDR3 DNA reads as TGTGCCAGCAGTCGAGGGGGGACAGGGAACACTGAAGCTTTCTTT. Residues: CASSRGGTGNTEAFF.

The chain has TRBV28 and TRBJ1-1; D is perhaps TRBD1 (6 bases). The V gene's germline CDR1 is MDHEN and CDR2 SYDVKM. Trimming left V 8 bases short and J 5 bases short, with 18 bases between. The CDR3 runs to 14 residues. In DNA form, the CDR3 reads TGTGCCAGCGCGGGAGACAGGAGAGGGACTGAAGCTTTCTTT. Translation: CASAGDRRGTEAFF.

The rearrangement uses TRBV7-2 and TRBJ2-3, with TRBD1 matching 9 bases. CDR3 length equals 17 residues. V shed 0 bases and J 2 bases; nucleotides not matched to a gene: 6. Germline V gene data show CDR1 as SGHTA and CDR2 as FQGNSA. The CDR3 reads CASSLAIGTGFTDTQYF. In nucleotides, the CDR3 is TGTGCCAGCAGCTTAGCGATCGGGACAGGGTTCACAGATACGCAGTATTTT.

The chain couples TRBV2 to TRBJ1-4; D uncertain. The CDR3 is 13 amino acids. Germline CDR1 and CDR2: SNHLY and FYNNEI. The ends were cut back, 5 bases at V and 5 bases at J, with 9 bases in the middle. CDR3 region: CASSSNLNEKLFF. The CDR3 nucleotides read TGTGCCAGCAGTTCGAACCTAAATGAAAAACTGTTTTTT. Full variable domain (outside the CDR3, taken from reference TRBV2 and TRBJ1-4): EPEVTQTPSHQVTQMGQEVILRCVPISNHLYFYWYRQILGQKVEFLVSFYNNEISEKSEIFDDQFSVERPDGSNFTLKIRSTKLEDSAMYFCASSSNLNEKLFFGSGTQLSVL.

This chain links TRBV25-1 with TRBJ1-4, with 8 bases fitting TRBD1. J was trimmed by 4 bases and V by 4 bases; bases with no gene match: 2. This CDR3 contains 14 residues. Germline loops: CDR1 MGHDK, CDR2 SYGVNS. The CDR3 spells CASSGTGYNEKLFF. In nucleotides, the CDR3 is TGTGCCAGCAGTGGGACAGGGTATAATGAAAAACTGTTTTTT.

This chain uses TRBV7-2 with TRBJ1-3; D is unresolved. Trimming removed 4 bases at V and 0 bases at J, with 16 bases between. The CDR3 totals 17 residues. Germline V gives CDR1 SGHTA, CDR2 FQGNSA. The DNA for the CDR3 is TGTGCCAGCAGCTCAGGCGGGAGCCTACTCTCTGGAAACACCATATATTTT. This gives the protein CASSSGGSLLSGNTIYF.

J is TRBJ2-7 and V is TRBV2; 9 bases map to TRBD1. The CDR3 consists of 15 residues. The germline gives CDR1 SNHLY, CDR2 FYNNEI. The J segment lost 3 bases and the V segment lost 8 bases, leaving 11 bases of the junction unmatched. The CDR3 here is CASQEWTGEIYEQYF. The CDR3 region has the DNA TGTGCCAGCCAGGAGTGGACAGGGGAGATCTACGAGCAGTACTTC.

V usage is TRBV18 and J usage is TRBJ1-5; D may be TRBD1 (5 bases). The V gene's germline CDR1 is KGHSH and CDR2 LQKENI. The ends were cut back, 4 bases at V and 0 bases at J, with 19 bases in the middle. CDR3 length: 18 amino acids. CDR3 loop: CASSQTGESWDSNQPQHF. The CDR3, as DNA: TGTGCCAGCTCACAGACGGGGGAAAGTTGGGATAGCAATCAGCCCCAGCATTTT.

The CDR3 sequence is CATSPLRSGAGYTF. The CDR3 DNA is TGTGCCACCAGCCCCCTACGGTCAGGTGCTGGCTACACCTTC. The gene calls are TRBV15 and TRBJ1-2; D call uncertain. V gave up 5 bases and J gave up 7 bases, with 17 bases separating them. CDR3 length equals 14 residues. The germline V gene encodes CDR1 LNHNV and CDR2 YYDKDF (reference sequence). The whole variable domain, remainder taken from reference TRBV15 and TRBJ1-2, is DAMVIQNPRYQVTQFGKPVTLSCSQTLNHNVMYWYQQKSSQAPKLLFHYYDKDFNNEADTPDNFQSRRPNTSFCFLDIRSPGLGDTAMYLCATSPLRSGAGYTFGSGTRLTVV.

The J gene is TRBJ2-3, the V gene TRBV7-3, with 9 nucleotides matching TRBD1. The trim removed 5 bases at V and 8 bases at J, leaving 5 bases unmatched. This CDR3 region has 13 residues. CDR1 SGHTA and CDR2 FQGTGA come from the germline V gene. CDR3 DNA sequence: TGTGCCAGCAGCGGAACACAGGGGGCTACGCAGTATTTT. It yields the protein CASSGTQGATQYF.

The genes are TRBV9 and TRBJ2-1, with a possible D match to TRBD2 (7 bases). The V and J ends lost 0 bases and 7 bases respectively, with 17 bases between them. The germline V gene has CDR1 SGDLS and CDR2 YYNGEE. The CDR3 totals 16 residues. CDR3 DNA: TGTGCCAGCAGCGTAGCTGAGAGGGGGGGCTGGAATGAGCAGTTCTTC. This codes for CASSVAERGGWNEQFF.

Only one count was recorded for this clone. The chain is built from TRBV7-3 and TRBJ1-6, with TRBD1 matching over 7 bases. Germline values: CDR1 SGHTA, CDR2 FQGTGA. The CDR3 contains 14 residues. V was pared by 5 bases and J by 6 bases, with 4 bases of the junction left unmatched. DNA of the CDR3: TGTGCCAGCAGCCAGGGACAGCCTAATTCACCCCTCCACTTT. Encoded protein: CASSQGQPNSPLHF. The full variable domain, its missing parts supplied by reference TRBV7-3 and TRBJ1-6, is GAGVSQTPSNKVTEKGKYVELRCDPISGHTALYWYRQSLGQGPEFLIYFQGTGAADDSGLPNDRFFAVRPEGSVSTLKIQRTERGDSAVYLCASSQGQPNSPLHFGNGTRLTVT.

The chain is built from TRBV7-2 and TRBJ2-2, with D possibly being TRBD1 (6 bases). Germline V CDR1 and CDR2: SGHTA, FQGNSA. This CDR3 has 15 amino acids. V was trimmed by 5 bases and J by 4 bases, leaving 14 bases between them. The CDR3 sequence is CASSPRQEITGELFF. The CDR3 DNA reads as TGTGCCAGCAGCCCAAGACAGGAGATCACCGGGGAGCTGTTTTTT.

The chain's CDR3 is CASSFPRGIGYGGNEQFF. In DNA form, the CDR3 reads TGTGCCAGCAGCTTCCCTCGAGGGATTGGTTATGGTGGGAATGAGCAGTTCTTC. The chain has TRBV7-2 and TRBJ2-1, with D possibly matching TRBD2 (5 bases). The V end was cut by 3 bases, the J end by 7 bases, with 25 bases between. The CDR3 runs to 18 residues. The germline V gene has CDR1 SGHTA and CDR2 FQGNSA.

The V gene is TRBV4-1, the J gene TRBJ1-4, with D possibly being TRBD1 (6 bases). Between the trimmed V and J ends, which lost 0 bases and 5 bases, there was a span of 10 bases. Germline V gene sequence: CDR1 MGHRA, CDR2 YSYEKL. The CDR3 runs 15 residues. The CDR3 sequence is CASSQDGGANEKLFF. CDR3 nucleotide sequence: TGCGCCAGCAGCCAAGATGGGGGGGCCAATGAAAAACTGTTTTTT.

This chain links TRBV3-1 (or the pseudogene TRBV3-2) with TRBJ2-2; 7 positions match TRBD2. J gave up 7 bases and V 3 bases, and 8 bases lay outside the gene matches. The CDR3 is made up of 15 amino acids. Germline-derived CDR1 and CDR2 are LGHDT and YNNKEL (reference sequence). The CDR3 DNA is TGTGCCAGCAGCCAGCATCGACTAGCTGGCGGGGAGCTGTTTTTT. This gives the protein CASSQHRLAGGELFF.